The present TCR beta chain was sequenced within a study of Ad26.COV2.S vaccination and SARS-CoV-2 variants. Deletions cut 1 base from V and 7 bases from J, with 5 bases between. In germline, CDR1 is GTSNPN, CDR2 SVGIG (reference sequence). The CDR3 is 11 residues long. Treatment noted: approximately 18 received Ad26.COV2.S at low or high dose, single or two shots; several received placebo; per-sample allocation not given. Specimens were obtained on day 63 following the first vaccine or placebo injection. An adult aged 18-55 years in Boston served as the donor. This table comes from immunoSEQ multiplex PCR, and its TCRdb copy is limited to in-frame clones, with some not included. The table shows around 320,000 clones, with about 86% occurring only once.

The material was peripheral blood, obtained in a trial of Ad26.COV2.S vaccine versus placebo. The chain joins TRBV30 to TRBJ1-3, with D hard to call. This clonotype was sampled from a person between 18 and 60 years old who received the Ad26.COV2.S COVID-19 vaccine or a placebo. The CDR3 DNA is TGTGCCTGGAGTGGGCGGAACACCATATATTTT. Encoded protein: CAWSGRNTIYF. Based on the CDR3 plus reference TRBV30 and TRBJ1-3, the full variable domain is SQTIHQWPATLVQPVGSPLSLECTVEGTSNPNLYWYRQAAGRGLQLLFYSVGIGQISSEVPQNLSASRPQDRQFILSSKKLLLSDSGFYLCAWSGRNTIYFGEGSWLTVV.